One and the same sample provided the 7 T cell receptor beta chains below, sequenced in a study of T cells expressing NK-cell markers. Each CDR3 protein gets one entry in TCRdb, which reprocessed the 5' RACE reads and gives no DNA. The listing contains roughly 380,000 distinct CDR3 sequences. The material sequenced was blood T cells: a sorted CD56 or NKG2C T cell subset, CD4+ or CD8+ T cells, or bulk PBMC T cells (not recorded which). These receptors came from a man aged 18 to 69 in good health.

The chain uses TRBV7-9 and TRBJ1-6; TCRdb picks TRBD1, but there is no DNA to check that call. The CDR3 loop spans 16 amino acids. Germline CDR1 is SEHNR and CDR2 is FQNEAQ (reference sequence). The CDR3 sequence: CASSLGQGIYNSPLHF.

V usage is TRBV3-1 and J usage is TRBJ2-7; TCRdb names TRBD1, which stays unverified in the absence of DNA. Germline CDR1 and CDR2: LGHDT and YNNKEL (reference sequence). CDR3 length equals 17 residues. This CDR3 is CASSPWGAGVRSYEQYF.

The chain recombines TRBV6-1 with TRBJ2-7; the TCRdb call, TRBD1, lacks DNA for checking. CDR3 length equals 13 residues. Germline V gene data show CDR1 as MNHNS and CDR2 as SASEGT. This CDR3 is CVSLLGQYNEQYF.

The CDR3 reads CSANIPGQGANEQYF. This chain joins TRBV20-1 and TRBJ2-7; the D call of TRBD1 rests on TCRdb alone, since no DNA is present to check it. CDR3 length: 15 residues. Germline CDR1 DFQATT, CDR2 SNEGSKA (reference sequence).

The rearrangement uses TRBV12-3 or TRBV12-4 and TRBJ2-1; the TCRdb D gene call, TRBD1, has no DNA to confirm it. The CDR3 runs 15 residues. This chain's CDR3 is CASSFGAGGYNEQFF.

The gene calls are TRBV5-1 and TRBJ1-2; the TRBD1 assignment by TCRdb is unverifiable without DNA. The germline V gene has CDR1 SGHRS and CDR2 YFSETQ. CDR3 length: 12 residues. The CDR3 reads CASSNNRGSYTF.

V and J are TRBV6-1 and TRBJ1-1. Germline CDR1 is MNHNS and CDR2 is SASEGT. This CDR3 contains 14 residues. The CDR3 loop is CASSPGGGGREAFF.